These 22 T cell receptor beta chains share one sample of origin, sequenced in a study of human T cells and chemical hapten exposure (dated by TCRdb to the early 2020s). In light of the paper, this sample's time point label describes: patch test 2, 6 weeks after DPC sensitization. This specimen's treatment or condition label, interpreted: therapeutic diphenylcyclopropenone sensitization with weekly scalp DPC. Receptor amplification or capture employed RACE. Sequencing took place on a NextSeq 500. The raw public data were reprocessed by TCRdb itself: fastp quality trimming at Q25, MiXCR clonotype calling, in-frame beta chains only. CDR3 protein duplicates are merged, each entry listing the most common genes and DNA. This sample has over 60,000 distinct CDR3 sequences in its table, and around a tenth of those were observed once. The ten largest clones capture about 6.6% of the sample. This sample comprised whole blood, obtained in connection with sensitization to the hapten diphenylcyclopropenone (DPC). The receptors derive from a woman in her forties or fifties with alopecia areata. Some clones in this sample may be carry-over from other donors' samples.

This clonotype has only a few counts. This rearrangement joins TRBV20-1 to TRBJ1-1, with D perhaps TRBD1 (6 bases). This CDR3 has 15 residues. Looked up from germline, CDR1 is DFQATT and CDR2 is SNEGSKA (reference sequence). V shed 3 bases and J shed 3 bases, with 17 bases lying between them. CDR3 sequence: CSARTLTGTHTEAFF. Written as DNA, the CDR3 is TGCAGTGCTAGGACCCTTACAGGGACCCACACTGAAGCTTTCTTT.

The chain employs TRBV5-6 and TRBJ1-4; the D is unclear. The germline V gene encodes CDR1 SGHDT and CDR2 YYEEEE. Trimming took 4 bases from V and 8 from J, leaving 15 bases between them. The CDR3 covers 14 residues. The CDR3 region is CASSMSLLREKLFF. Here the CDR3 DNA reads TGTGCCAGCAGCATGTCCCTCCTCAGGGAAAAACTGTTTTTT.

The chain employs TRBV20-1 and TRBJ2-1; 8 positions agree with TRBD1. J lost 0 bases, V lost 2 bases, and 15 bases had no gene match. Germline V lookup: CDR1 DFQATT, CDR2 SNEGSKA (reference sequence). The CDR3 runs to 19 residues. CDR3 protein: CSARQGASDWRSSYNEQFF. The CDR3 DNA follows: TGCAGTGCTAGACAGGGGGCAAGTGACTGGAGAAGCTCCTACAATGAGCAGTTCTTC.

This clonotype has a count of ten or more. The rearrangement uses TRBV19 and TRBJ1-1, with 7 nucleotides matching TRBD1. Germline assignment: CDR1 LNHDA and CDR2 SQIVND (reference sequence). The CDR3 is made up of 14 amino acids. After removal of 4 bases from V and 4 bases from J, the junction contained 6 bases not matched to a gene. The CDR3 nucleotides read TGTGCCAGTAGTACCTCTTACAGGGGCACTGAAGCTTTCTTT. This sequence encodes CASSTSYRGTEAFF.

This clonotype was counted ten times or more. This chain joins TRBV27 and TRBJ1-2; 8 bases agree with TRBD1. V was pared by 1 base and J by 8 bases, with 9 bases of the junction left unmatched. Germline assignment: CDR1 MNHEY and CDR2 SMNVEV (reference sequence). This CDR3 has 15 residues. The CDR3 sequence is CASSLLGRGREGYTF. The CDR3 nucleotides are TGTGCCAGCAGTTTATTAGGCAGGGGGCGAGAGGGCTACACCTTC.

This clonotype has just a few counts. This chain links TRBV10-3 with TRBJ1-5; D is uncertain. V lost 6 bases to trimming and J lost 3 bases, with 9 bases between them. CDR1 is ENHRY, CDR2 SYGVKD, per germline. The CDR3 totals 13 residues. This chain's CDR3 is CAISGRLNQPQHF. CDR3 nucleotides: TGTGCCATCAGCGGACGGCTCAATCAGCCCCAGCATTTT.

The DNA of the CDR3 is TGCGCCAGCACGGACCCGGGGGCCAGCACTGAAGCTTTCTTT. Translating it yields CASTDPGASTEAFF. The chain employs TRBV5-1 and TRBJ1-1, with D possibly matching TRBD1 (6 bases). Germline assignment: CDR1 SGHRS and CDR2 YFSETQ. V was cut by 6 bases and J by 4 bases, with 16 bases left in between. The CDR3 has 14 residues.

This clonotype occurred many times. The CDR3 here is CASSLGGSINEQFF. CDR3 nucleotide sequence: TGTGCCAGCAGCTTAGGGGGGTCGATCAATGAGCAGTTCTTC. The V and J genes are TRBV7-2 and TRBJ2-1, with D tentatively TRBD1 or TRBD2 (5 bases each). Trimming took 1 base from V and 6 from J, leaving 10 bases between them. CDR1 and CDR2 from the germline V gene are SGHTA and FQGNSA. The CDR3 loop spans 14 amino acids.

This clonotype was seen a few times. J is TRBJ1-1 and V is TRBV3-1; tentative D call: TRBD1 (5 bases). Germline V gene lookup returns CDR1 LGHDT and CDR2 YNNKEL (reference sequence). This CDR3 has 15 residues. V lost 3 bases and J 5 bases, leaving 16 bases between the germline ends. DNA of the CDR3: TGTGCCAGCAGCCAGGAAGGGGTCCGGGGGACTGAAGCTTTCTTT. This gives the protein CASSQEGVRGTEAFF.

There are many counts of this clonotype. CDR3 DNA sequence: TGTGCCAGCAGCCACGCGAGTTACAATGAGCAGTTCTTC. As protein: CASSHASYNEQFF. This sequence joins TRBV3-1 and TRBJ2-1, with unresolved D. Germline V gene lookup returns CDR1 LGHDT and CDR2 YNNKEL (reference sequence). V lost 3 bases and J lost 4, with 7 bases in between. The CDR3 runs 13 residues.

This clonotype was detected ten times or more. This chain links TRBV12-3 or TRBV12-4 with TRBJ2-2; perhaps TRBD1 as D (5 bases). Trimming took off 3 bases at V and 2 bases at J, with 13 bases between the two ends. This CDR3 contains 16 residues. In DNA form, the CDR3 reads TGTGCCAGCAGTTTTATGGCGCAGGGAAACACCGGGGAGCTGTTTTTT. Residues: CASSFMAQGNTGELFF.

This clonotype was seen at least ten times. V is TRBV10-2 and J is TRBJ2-1, with D tentatively TRBD1 (6 bases). V was trimmed by 7 bases and J by 8 bases, leaving 15 bases between them. The CDR3 extends over 13 amino acids. Germline V CDR1 and CDR2: WSHSY, SAAADI. Here the CDR3 DNA reads TGCGCCAGCATCAGCCACAGGGAAGATGAGCAGTTCTTC. The encoded protein is CASISHREDEQFF.

There are many counts of this clonotype. The rearrangement joins TRBV29-1 to TRBJ1-1, with TRBD1 as a possible D gene (5 bases). Germline CDR1 reads SQVTM; CDR2 reads ANQGSEA. There are 13 residues in the CDR3. V lost 5 bases to trimming and J lost 10 bases, with 20 bases between them. The CDR3 DNA reads TGCAGCGTTCTCGTGAATGAGGGGTCATCAGCTTTCTTT. Amino acids: CSVLVNEGSSAFF.

This chain connects TRBV19 to TRBJ2-2; 7 bases match TRBD2. This CDR3 comprises 15 residues. J lost 0 bases, V lost 6 bases, and 4 bases had no gene match. Germline V CDR1 and CDR2: LNHDA, SQIVND (reference sequence). The DNA of the CDR3 is TGTGCCAGTAGATCGAGCGGGACGAACACCGGGGAGCTGTTTTTT. Translating it yields CASRSSGTNTGELFF.

V usage is TRBV3-1 and J usage is TRBJ2-1; 8 nucleotides match TRBD2. Trimming took 0 bases from V and 9 from J; bases not matched to a gene: 13. This CDR3 region has 17 residues. Germline values: CDR1 LGHDT, CDR2 YNNKEL (reference sequence). The CDR3 region is CASSQDHGSGMFVEQFF. In DNA form, the CDR3 reads TGTGCCAGCAGCCAAGATCATGGTAGCGGGATGTTTGTTGAGCAGTTCTTC.

The rearrangement links TRBV5-1 to TRBJ2-7; 9 bases match TRBD2. The V gene's germline CDR1 is SGHRS and CDR2 YFSETQ. J gave up 4 bases and V 0 bases, and 5 bases lay outside the gene matches. This CDR3 is 15 amino acids long. Here the CDR3 reads CASSLAGTSTYEQYF. In nucleotides, the CDR3 is TGCGCCAGCAGCTTGGCCGGGACTAGCACTTACGAGCAGTACTTC.

In its sample, this clonotype was seen many times. This chain uses TRBV3-1 with TRBJ1-2; 7 nucleotides agree with TRBD1. Unmatched junction bases numbered 9, after V lost 1 base and J lost 4 bases. CDR1 and CDR2 from the germline V gene are LGHDT and YNNKEL (reference sequence). The CDR3 sequence is 16 residues long. The CDR3 here is CASSQVQGDVIYGYTF. In nucleotides, the CDR3 is TGTGCCAGCAGCCAAGTTCAGGGGGATGTAATCTATGGCTACACCTTC.

The sample holds many counts of this clonotype. The rearrangement links TRBV20-1 to TRBJ2-7, with TRBD2 matching 7 bases. J was trimmed by 3 bases and V by 2 bases; bases with no gene match: 7. Looked up from germline, CDR1 is DFQATT and CDR2 is SNEGSKA (reference sequence). This CDR3 is 14 amino acids long. The CDR3 DNA reads TGCAGTGCTAGACCCTTACTAGCGCTCTACGAGCAGTACTTC. Its translation: CSARPLLALYEQYF.

This clonotype has ten or more counts. This sequence joins TRBV10-3 and TRBJ2-1; unclear D gene. Germline V gene data show CDR1 as ENHRY and CDR2 as SYGVKD. The CDR3 contains 14 residues. The V end was cut by 5 bases, the J end by 5 bases, with 13 bases between. The CDR3, as DNA: TGTGCCATCAGTAACGGACCTAACAACAATGAGCAGTTCTTC. The encoded protein is CAISNGPNNNEQFF.

This clonotype was seen many times. The rearrangement links TRBV20-1 to TRBJ1-4; weak D call: TRBD1 (5 bases). Germline values: CDR1 DFQATT, CDR2 SNEGSKA (reference sequence). The CDR3 extends over 14 amino acids. Trimming stripped 3 bases from V and 4 bases from J, with 12 bases between. CDR3 in amino acids: CSASKGLLNEKLFF. In DNA form, the CDR3 reads TGCAGTGCTAGCAAGGGACTCCTTAATGAAAAACTGTTTTTT.

This clonotype has a count of ten or more. This chain connects TRBV27 to TRBJ1-6; D possibly corresponds to TRBD1 (5 bases). V gave up 2 bases and J gave up 5 bases, with 10 bases separating them. The CDR3 contains 15 residues. CDR1 is MNHEY and CDR2 is SMNVEV in the germline V gene (reference sequence). The CDR3 protein is CASSLGAANNSPLHF. The CDR3 nucleotides are TGTGCCAGCAGTTTAGGGGCAGCGAATAATTCACCCCTCCACTTT.

The sample holds a few counts of this clonotype. The V call is TRBV11-2, the J call TRBJ1-1, with D possibly being TRBD1 (5 bases). Trimming took 0 bases from V and 5 from J, leaving 10 bases between them. This CDR3 is 14 amino acids long. CDR1 and CDR2 from the germline V gene are SGHAT and FQNNGV. The CDR3 coding sequence is TGTGCCAGCAGCTTAGACAGGGTGGCGACTGAAGCTTTCTTT. Residues: CASSLDRVATEAFF.